The text below deals with one T cell receptor beta chain. Its antigen remains unidentified. No much larger clone exists at a distance of one base, and base qualities are not known. The library was prepared using 5' RACE. TCRdb names Illumina HiSeq 2500 as the instrument used. The second PCR ran for roughly 7 to 12 cycles and used a J-beta primer mix along with a sample-barcoded 5' primer. Each TCR beta cDNA molecule received a unique molecular identifier from a template-switch 5' adaptor carrying 12 random nucleotides. Each sample yielded at least 2.5 million CDR3-containing paired-end reads. First-strand cDNA was synthesized from all RNA with the Mint cDNA synthesis kit, primed by a TRBC-specific oligonucleotide. Following uracil-DNA glycosylase treatment, a first 18-cycle PCR with universal primers M1SS and BC2_uni_R was performed on all cDNA. The original pipeline was this. For normalization, 1 million high-quality reads were randomly selected from each sample, with every read carrying a distinct molecular identifier. Reads sharing molecular identifiers were discarded rather than binned into consensus sequences. MiTCR, set to a Q25 quality threshold and the strictest error-elimination algorithm, was used for CDR3 identification, clonotype clustering and error correction. Lower-bound total TCR beta diversity was estimated with a nonparametric unseen species model using Euler transformation. TCRdb passed the public sequencing reads through fastp at Q25 and MiXCR, retaining productive beta sequences. One record per CDR3 amino acid sequence lists the most common genes and DNA. TCRdb's processing, not the authors', yielded these V and J calls. This sample lists over a million distinct CDR3 sequences; 45% were detected once. Of the sample, about 19% falls within the top ten clones.

The donors were roughly 39 Caucasian individuals from Russia, aged 6 to 90 years, who were systemically healthy. Each donor gave ten milliliters of peripheral blood, drawn into EDTA-treated Vacutainer tubes. Ficoll-Paque density-gradient centrifugation was used to isolate PBMCs, with at least 6.5 million per sample. Total RNA was extracted from PBMCs with Trizol reagent, with at least 5.5 micrograms obtained per sample. Naive CD45RAhigh/CD27high T cell percentages were measured by flow cytometry on a PBMC aliquot from every donor. These data belong to a study of blood T cells in healthy people across ages (dated by TCRdb to the mid-2010s). Regarding the study in general: In model experiments, template switching captured about one uniquely barcoded TCR beta cDNA molecule for every two T cells. Two additional independent replicas of 1 million unique cDNA reads from the same blood draw were analyzed for two donors (one aged 18 to 29 and one aged 80 or older). The study measured age-related changes in TCR beta repertoire diversity using deep sequencing normalized with unique cDNA molecular identifiers. Donors of different ages were randomly distributed across sequencing lanes to avoid experimental bias. The donors were divided into four age groups: young (average roughly 17 years), middle-aged (almost 40), aged (under 70) and long-lived (roughly 88). The research as a whole found: Estimates of total diversity from one million sequenced T cells were regarded as lower bounds and underestimates. Observed TCR beta diversity per million T cells fell roughly linearly with age, and a significant reduction was already apparent by age roughly 40. Compared with the aged group, more naive CD4+ T cells, fewer expanded clones and increased TCR diversity were shown by the long-lived group, suggesting age selection. A strong correlation was found between observed TCR beta diversity and the percentage of naive T cells measured by flow cytometry. Bulk unsorted PBMC profiling prevented conclusive comparison of naive and antigen-experienced compartments. The CMV infection status of donors was not known, potentially confounding age-related changes in expanded clonotypes.

Trimmed from V: 5 bases; trimmed from J: 7 bases; junction bases lacking a gene match: 11. Sequences MNHNY (CDR1) and SVGAGI (CDR2) are obtained from the germline V gene (reference sequence). The CDR3 starts with the cysteine, ends with the phenylalanine, and has 14 residues. Of all the DNA, just the CDR3 is kept, 42 bases in frame from base 1. This clonotype originated in a woman aged 55-75 years in good health. This chain joins TRBV6-6 to TRBJ2-7; 7 junctional bases match TRBD1. The sample was blood. Here the CDR3 is given as CASSGTDRDNEQYF. The bases are TGTGCCAGCAGTGGAACCGACAGGGACAATGAGCAGTACTTC.